The present entry profiles one T cell receptor (beta chain) with its context. Its target is unknown. V shed 3 bases, J shed 6 bases, and the junction held 3 bases outside the gene matches. The CDR3 consists of 12 residues. The germline CDR1 and CDR2 sequences are SGHNT and YYREEE (reference sequence). The sample originates from a study of OX40 agonist ivuxolimab in advanced cancers. Study-wide background: The study treated patients with ivuxolimab, an agonistic anti-OX40 (CD134) antibody. Melanoma, hepatocellular carcinoma, head and neck or renal cell cancer occurred in dose-escalation patients. Earlier treatment with anti-PD-1, anti-PD-L1 or anti-CTLA-4 was permitted, and approximately 38% had received some.

Study results and caveats: Relatively little clonal expansion, among the lowest observed, appeared in partial responders at 0.1-3.0 mg/kg.

TCRdb's table, derived via immunoSEQ multiplex PCR, lists solely in-frame clones and lacks some. The sample lists 65,000 to 90,000 clones; 88% were seen once. J is TRBJ2-7 and V is TRBV5-4; TRBD1 aligns across 7 bases. The source is an adult with an advanced solid tumor such as melanoma, head and neck, liver or kidney cancer. Sequences were derived from CD4+ or CD8+ T cells sorted from blood, sampled in a trial of the OX40 agonist ivuxolimab. As DNA, the CDR3 is TGTGCCAGCAGCTCGGGACAGACCGAGCAGTACTTC. Protein: CASSSGQTEQYF. The full variable domain, rest sourced from reference TRBV5-4 and TRBJ2-7, is ETGVTQSPTHLIKTRGQQVTLRCSSQSGHNTVSWYQQALGQGPQFIFQYYREEENGRGNFPPRFSGLQFPNYSSELNVNALELDDSALYLCASSSGQTEQYFGPGTRLTVT.